Listed here is a single TCR beta chain. Assay used: immunoSEQ multiplex PCR; TCRdb lists only in-frame clones, some missing. The table includes about 410,000 clones, 80% to 95% detected once. Germline V gene data show CDR1 as MNHEY and CDR2 as SVGAGI. Trimming left V 6 bases short and J 1 base short, with 8 bases between. This CDR3 comprises 13 residues. The data belong to a study of control samples from healthy donors and cancer patients. The clonotype comes from a man aged 40-50 years with head and neck cancer. The rearrangement links TRBV6-5 to TRBJ2-3; TRBD1 or TRBD2 may be the D gene (5 bases each). Sequencing was carried out using PBMCs. This CDR3 reads CASRGPGTDTQYF. CDR3 DNA: TGTGCCAGCAGGGGACCCGGCACAGATACGCAGTATTTT.